This record concerns one T cell receptor beta chain sequence. TCRdb re-called the RACE reads with MiXCR, one entry per CDR3 protein. This sample has under 300,000 distinct CDR3 sequences, with almost 8% found just once. The time point is: pre-sensitization, week 0. Treatment described: therapeutic diphenylcyclopropenone sensitization with weekly scalp DPC. Blood draws preceded each patch test application. This sample was taken from a study of human T cells and chemical hapten exposure. The input for sequencing was whole blood, taken in connection with sensitization to the hapten diphenylcyclopropenone (DPC). This TCR derives from a man aged 18-30 years with alopecia areata. Some clones in this sample may be carry-over from other donors' samples.

The CDR3 is CSVALGRDYGYTF. The CDR3 DNA reads as TGCAGCGTTGCGCTTGGCAGGGACTATGGCTACACCTTC. This chain links TRBV29-1 with TRBJ1-2, with TRBD1 as a possible D gene (5 bases). The germline gives CDR1 SQVTM, CDR2 ANQGSEA. Trimming took off 4 bases at V and 3 bases at J, with 12 bases between the two ends. CDR3 length equals 13 residues.